This passage covers 30 T cell receptor beta chains from one sample sequenced in a study of cytomegalovirus exposure and HLA in healthy donors. Primers included in the PCR were 60 Vbeta and 13 Jbeta primers. Only in-frame clones appear in the TCRdb table, and some are missing; sequencing was by immunoSEQ multiplex PCR. The table lists tens of thousands of clones, around 80% of them singletons, with 2.7% in the top ten. What was sequenced was PBMCs. The source is a young man in good health and CMV-seronegative.

In this sample, this clone turned up a few times. The J gene is TRBJ1-1, the V gene TRBV19; 12 bases line up with TRBD1. The germline CDR1 and CDR2 sequences are LNHDA and SQIVND (reference sequence). The ends lost 7 bases at V and 6 bases at J; junction bases unmatched: 3. The CDR3 consists of 13 residues. Written as DNA, the CDR3 is TGTGCCAGTATGAGGGACAGGGGGCCTGAAGCTTTCTTT. This sequence encodes CASMRDRGPEAFF. Drawing the rest from reference TRBV19 and TRBJ1-1, the complete variable domain is DGGITQSPKYLFRKEGQNVTLSCEQNLNHDAMYWYRQDPGQGLRLIYYSQIVNDFQKGDIAEGYSVSREKKESFPLTVTSAQKNPTAFYLCASMRDRGPEAFFGQGTRLTVV.

This sequence joins TRBV28 and TRBJ2-7; perhaps TRBD1 as D (6 bases). The CDR3 sequence is 13 residues long. Germline lookup yields CDR1 MDHEN and CDR2 SYDVKM. The V end was cut by 5 bases, the J end by 3 bases, with 11 bases between. The CDR3 here is CASSLQQGYEQYF. CDR3 DNA: TGTGCCAGCAGTCTCCAACAGGGCTACGAGCAGTACTTC.

The chain recombines TRBV7-9 with TRBJ2-7; TRBD2 agrees at 7 bases. There are 13 residues in the CDR3. The germline V gene has CDR1 SEHNR and CDR2 FQNEAQ (reference sequence). With V trimmed by 5 bases and J by 2 bases, 3 bases remained unmatched. The CDR3, as DNA: TGTGCCAGCAGCGCACTAGCGACCTACGAGCAGTACTTC. This encodes CASSALATYEQYF.

The V and J genes are TRBV5-1 and TRBJ1-4; TRBD1 matches 7 bases. Trimming cost V 0 bases and J 4 bases; bases outside gene matches: 6. CDR3 size: 16 residues. Germline CDR1 and CDR2: SGHRS and YFSETQ. The CDR3 sequence: CASSLGQTGSNEKLFF. For the CDR3, the DNA is TGCGCCAGCAGCTTGGGCCAGACAGGGAGTAATGAAAAACTGTTTTTT.

This clone turned up a few times. The chain's CDR3 is CASSFRVSTEAFF. CDR3 nucleotide sequence: TGTGCCAGCAGTTTCAGGGTTTCCACTGAAGCTTTCTTT. The rearrangement links TRBV28 to TRBJ1-1; D possibly corresponds to TRBD1 (5 bases). V lost 3 bases to trimming and J lost 4 bases, with 9 bases between them. The germline V gene encodes CDR1 MDHEN and CDR2 SYDVKM. This CDR3 has 13 residues.

The chain links TRBV27 to TRBJ2-3; 8 positions match TRBD2. The CDR3 is 19 residues long. V gave up 7 bases and J gave up 1 base; unmatched junction bases: 19. The germline gives CDR1 MNHEY, CDR2 SMNVEV (reference sequence). For the CDR3, the DNA is TGTGCCAGCACCCCCGGCGGGCGGGGGGCATCCTGGGGCACAGATACGCAGTATTTT. It yields the protein CASTPGGRGASWGTDTQYF.

J is TRBJ1-1 and V is TRBV2; weak D call: TRBD1 (6 bases). The CDR3 is 12 amino acids. V lost 8 bases, J lost 0 bases, and 7 bases lay in between. CDR1 and CDR2 from the germline V gene are SNHLY and FYNNEI. In DNA form, the CDR3 reads TGTGCCAGCGGACAGCTGAACACTGAAGCTTTCTTT. The encoded protein is CASGQLNTEAFF.

This chain connects TRBV5-8 to TRBJ1-4, with TRBD1 identical over 7 bases. Germline values: CDR1 SGHTS, CDR2 YDEGEE. J lost 8 bases, V lost 4 bases, and 8 bases had no gene match. The CDR3 spans 14 residues. The CDR3 coding sequence is TGTGCCAGCAGCAAGGGACAGTTCCGGGAAAAACTGTTTTTT. It specifies CASSKGQFREKLFF.

This sequence joins TRBV19 and TRBJ2-7; possible D gene TRBD2, 5 bases. Germline V gene data show CDR1 as LNHDA and CDR2 as SQIVND (reference sequence). The germline V and J ends were trimmed by 8 bases and 6 bases, with 17 bases remaining between them. This CDR3 region has 13 residues. The CDR3 DNA is TGTGCCAGTCGCCCCGGAATGGGAGCCGAGCAGTACTTC. Amino acid sequence: CASRPGMGAEQYF.

The genes are TRBV9 and TRBJ1-1; D is unresolved. V shed 0 bases and J shed 0 bases, with 9 bases lying between them. This CDR3 spans 15 amino acids. The germline V gene has CDR1 SGDLS and CDR2 YYNGEE. DNA for the CDR3: TGTGCCAGCAGCGTAGACGACGCGGTGAACACTGAAGCTTTCTTT. Translating it yields CASSVDDAVNTEAFF. The variable domain in full, with the rest retrieved from reference TRBV9 and TRBJ1-1, is DSGVTQTPKHLITATGQRVTLRCSPRSGDLSVYWYQQSLDQGLQFLIQYYNGEERAKGNILERFSAQQFPDLHSELNLSSLELGDSALYFCASSVDDAVNTEAFFGQGTRLTVV.

This rearrangement joins TRBV19 to TRBJ2-3, with 10 nucleotides matching TRBD2. This CDR3 has 16 amino acids. V lost 6 bases and J lost 1; bases outside the gene matches: 7. Germline-derived CDR1 and CDR2 are LNHDA and SQIVND (reference sequence). The CDR3 protein is CASSKDLAGGTDTQYF. The CDR3 DNA reads as TGTGCCAGTAGCAAGGATCTAGCGGGGGGCACAGATACGCAGTATTTT.

V and J are TRBV7-2 and TRBJ1-1; TRBD1 agrees at 7 bases. After removal of 6 bases from V and 5 bases from J, the junction contained 3 bases not matched to a gene. The CDR3 runs 12 residues. Per the germline V gene, CDR1 is SGHTA and CDR2 is FQGNSA. The CDR3 protein is CASRIQGTEAFF. For the CDR3, the DNA is TGTGCCAGCAGGATACAGGGGACTGAAGCTTTCTTT.

To note about this clone: At one of its ends the junction is not consistent with the germline gene, which may arise from a read error. This sample includes further DNA sequences coding for the same CDR3. The chain couples TRBV30 to TRBJ2-7; possible D gene TRBD1, 6 bases. The CDR3 loop spans 12 amino acids. Germline CDR1 reads GTSNPN; CDR2 reads SVGIG (reference sequence). CDR3 DNA: TGTGCTTGGAGCCGGGACACCAACGAGCAGTACTTC. It encodes CAWSRDTNEQYF.

The J gene is TRBJ2-6, the V gene TRBV18; tentatively, D is TRBD2 (6 bases). Trimming stripped 3 bases from V and 2 bases from J, with 14 bases between. This CDR3 contains 17 residues. Germline CDR1 KGHSH, CDR2 LQKENI. DNA of the CDR3: TGTGCCAGCTCACCCTCCGGGACGGGGGCTGGGGCCAACGTCCTGACTTTC. It yields the protein CASSPSGTGAGANVLTF.

The chain uses TRBV2 and TRBJ1-3, with D unresolved. Germline assignment: CDR1 SNHLY and CDR2 FYNNEI. The CDR3 is 11 amino acids. V was cut by 8 bases and J by 4 bases, with 6 bases left in between. The CDR3 DNA follows: TGTGCCAGCGGCCCCGGAAACACCATATATTTT. Protein: CASGPGNTIYF.

In its sample, this clone was seen a few times. The chain recombines TRBV7-2 with TRBJ1-3, with D possibly matching TRBD1 (5 bases). CDR1 is SGHTA, CDR2 FQGNSA, per germline. CDR3 length: 15 residues. V was clipped by 5 bases and J by 2 bases, with 13 bases between them. The CDR3 DNA follows: TGTGCCAGCAGCCCCGCAGGGCTACCTGGAAACACCATATATTTT. Protein product: CASSPAGLPGNTIYF.

V is TRBV5-1 and J is TRBJ2-2; a weak D match, TRBD1 (6 bases). The CDR3 totals 14 residues. Germline-derived CDR1 and CDR2 are SGHRS and YFSETQ. V was clipped by 6 bases and J by 2 bases, with 11 bases between them. The CDR3: CASKAGANTGELFF. In DNA, the CDR3 is TGCGCCAGCAAGGCAGGGGCCAACACCGGGGAGCTGTTTTTT.

The rearrangement links TRBV27 to TRBJ1-5; a possible D gene is TRBD1 (5 bases). This CDR3 has 13 residues. V was cut by 5 bases and J by 6 bases, with 11 bases left in between. Germline lookup yields CDR1 MNHEY and CDR2 SMNVEV (reference sequence). The CDR3 DNA sequence: TGTGCCAGCAGTATCCACAGGTCTCAGCCCCAGCATTTT. Its translation is CASSIHRSQPQHF.

The V call is TRBV6-6, the J call TRBJ2-7; D possibly corresponds to TRBD2 (6 bases). V gave up 6 bases and J gave up 0 bases, with 6 bases separating them. Germline CDR1 MNHNY, CDR2 SVGAGI (reference sequence). CDR3 size: 12 residues. In DNA form, the CDR3 reads TGTGCCAGCAGGGACTACTCCTACGAGCAGTACTTC. Translation gives CASRDYSYEQYF.

This chain links TRBV6-1 with TRBJ2-2, with D perhaps TRBD2 (5 bases). This CDR3 spans 13 amino acids. The germline V gene has CDR1 MNHNS and CDR2 SASEGT. Trimming pared 9 bases from V and 4 bases from J, leaving 12 bases between. CDR3 DNA: TGTGCCAGTAGCGTGCTGTCCACCGGGGAGCTGTTTTTT. Its protein product is CASSVLSTGELFF.

The CDR3 DNA follows: TGTGCCAGCAGCCCCATCGGAATGGGACAGGCCGGATATGGCTACACCTTC. Translated: CASSPIGMGQAGYGYTF. This chain uses TRBV27 with TRBJ1-2, with 8 bases matching TRBD1. Germline CDR1 and CDR2: MNHEY and SMNVEV (reference sequence). CDR3 length: 17 amino acids. V shed 6 bases and J 5 bases; nucleotides not matched to a gene: 17.

This clone came up once. The chain employs TRBV4-1 and TRBJ1-1; weak D call: TRBD1 (5 bases). The germline V and J ends were trimmed by 2 bases and 6 bases, with 13 bases remaining between them. Per the germline V gene, CDR1 is MGHRA and CDR2 is YSYEKL. The CDR3 sequence is 14 residues long. CDR3 amino acids: CASSQTGPHAEAFF. CDR3 DNA: TGCGCCAGCAGCCAAACAGGACCTCATGCTGAAGCTTTCTTT.

The chain uses TRBV25-1 and TRBJ2-2; 7 nucleotides match TRBD2. Germline trimming cut 3 bases from V and 6 bases from J; bases unmatched to any gene: 7. CDR1 and CDR2 from the germline V gene are MGHDK and SYGVNS. The length of the CDR3 is 15 residues. CDR3 sequence reads: CASSDTSEVAGELFF. Here the CDR3 DNA reads TGTGCCAGCAGTGACACTAGCGAGGTGGCCGGGGAGCTGTTTTTT.

This sequence joins TRBV19 and TRBJ1-5; D unresolved. Germline V gene data show CDR1 as LNHDA and CDR2 as SQIVND (reference sequence). Trimming stripped 6 bases from V and 5 bases from J, with 11 bases between. The CDR3 length is 13 residues. As DNA, the CDR3 is TGTGCCAGTAGCGGAACTAGGGATCAGCCCCAGCATTTT. Translated, it gives CASSGTRDQPQHF.

This sequence joins TRBV6-5 and TRBJ1-2; 9 bases fit TRBD1. Trimming cost V 5 bases and J 4 bases; bases outside gene matches: 5. The CDR3 is 14 amino acids. Germline V gene data show CDR1 as MNHEY and CDR2 as SVGAGI. The CDR3 sequence: CASSPRQGVYGYTF. CDR3 nucleotide sequence: TGTGCCAGCAGTCCCCGACAGGGGGTCTATGGCTACACCTTC.

The V call is TRBV5-4, the J call TRBJ1-2, with TRBD1 as a possible D gene (6 bases). CDR3 length: 14 residues. Germline values: CDR1 SGHNT, CDR2 YYREEE (reference sequence). Trimming left V 3 bases short and J 4 bases short, with 13 bases between. The CDR3 DNA follows: TGTGCCAGCAGCTCCGGGACAACCCTCTATGGCTACACCTTC. Protein product: CASSSGTTLYGYTF. Full variable domain (outside the CDR3, taken from reference TRBV5-4 and TRBJ1-2): ETGVTQSPTHLIKTRGQQVTLRCSSQSGHNTVSWYQQALGQGPQFIFQYYREEENGRGNFPPRFSGLQFPNYSSELNVNALELDDSALYLCASSSGTTLYGYTFGSGTRLTVV.

This clone was found a few times. This chain uses TRBV5-5 with TRBJ2-7, with TRBD1 identical over 7 bases. J lost 0 bases, V lost 4 bases, and 4 bases had no gene match. The CDR3 runs 14 residues. Germline V gene lookup returns CDR1 SGHKS and CDR2 YYEKEE (reference sequence). CDR3 amino acids: CASSNRDSSYEQYF. CDR3 DNA: TGTGCCAGCAGCAACCGGGACAGCTCCTACGAGCAGTACTTC.

This clone was seen only a few times. The chain combines TRBV29-1 with TRBJ1-1; 8 positions agree with TRBD1. This CDR3 has 12 residues. The V gene end was trimmed by 6 bases and the J gene end by 11 bases; junction bases not matched to a gene: 11. Per the germline V gene, CDR1 is SQVTM and CDR2 is ANQGSEA. DNA for the CDR3: TGCAGCGTCGGACAGGGTAGAGGTGATGCTTTCTTT. Translation: CSVGQGRGDAFF. The full variable domain, rest sourced from reference TRBV29-1 and TRBJ1-1, is SAVISQKPSRDICQRGTSLTIQCQVDSQVTMMFWYRQQPGQSLTLIATANQGSEATYESGFVIDKFPISRPNLTFSTLTVSNMSPEDSSIYLCSVGQGRGDAFFGQGTRLTVV.

In this sample, this clone turned up once. The chain carries TRBV5-1 and TRBJ2-7; 10 nucleotides line up with TRBD1. J lost 4 bases, V lost 2 bases, and 18 bases had no gene match. Germline loops: CDR1 SGHRS, CDR2 YFSETQ. This CDR3 spans 19 amino acids. The CDR3 DNA sequence: TGCGCCAGCAGCTTCCCGACAGGGGGCGCGGGGATATGGGAATACGAGCAGTACTTC. This sequence encodes CASSFPTGGAGIWEYEQYF.

V usage is TRBV4-3 and J usage is TRBJ1-4, with TRBD1 identical over 9 bases. The CDR3 extends over 16 amino acids. Germline loops: CDR1 LGHNA, CDR2 YSLEER. The V gene end was trimmed by 4 bases and the J gene end by 8 bases; junction bases not matched to a gene: 11. The CDR3 is CASSRTIGTGKEKLFF. CDR3 nucleotide sequence: TGCGCCAGCAGCCGAACAATCGGGACAGGGAAGGAAAAACTGTTTTTT.